The sequence of this T cell receptor (beta chain) was determined in a study of regulatory T cells in long-lasting Graves disease. According to the study, TCR beta libraries were built with iRepertoire HTBI primers and CDR3-region Arm-PCR. TCRdb re-called the multiplex PCR reads with MiXCR, one entry per CDR3 protein. The sample carries roughly 510,000 distinct CDR3 sequences, about 16% recorded once. Described time point: newly diagnosed GD, antithyroid drugs for less than 3 months. Construction of the TCR library relied on RNA isolated from PBMCs. The same data also contributed to another study, on T cells in Graves' hyperthyroidism and ophthalmopathy. Turning to that study: By a 13 V-J model, ophthalmopathy was set apart from stable hyperthyroidism.

This receptor was obtained from a man between 18 and 35 years old with Graves disease. Sequenced material: peripheral blood mononuclear cells (PBMCs), taken at new diagnosis, from a patient treated with antithyroid drugs.

The CDR3 spells CSARDPSGQGEQYF. In DNA, the CDR3 is TGCAGTGCTAGAGATCCTAGCGGCCAGGGCGAGCAGTACTTC. This chain joins TRBV20-1 and TRBJ2-7, with 7 bases that match TRBD2. V was pared by 0 bases and J by 6 bases, with 8 bases of the junction left unmatched. The length of the CDR3 is 14 residues. Germline V gene sequence: CDR1 DFQATT, CDR2 SNEGSKA (reference sequence).